Listed below are T cell receptor beta chains from one sample, sequenced in a study of neurological immune-mediated disorders. MiXCR, run by TCRdb on the 5' RACE reads, gives a single entry per CDR3 protein. The table includes 30,000 or so distinct CDR3 sequences, approximately 4.1% detected once. The sample comprised CD4+ T cells from blood. These receptor sequences come from a middle-aged woman in good health. The CDR3 runs from the conserved cysteine through the conserved F or W. D genes are given only for firm matches. Expanded clones get a size class; other rows say once, few or many, or leave the size out.

J,D,size,V,CDR3,DNA
TRBJ2-1,TRBD2,many,TRBV7-2,CASTLGAGGRYNEQFF,TGTGCCAGCACCTTAGGGGCGGGAGGCCGCTACAATGAGCAGTTCTTC
TRBJ1-1,-,many,TRBV29-1,CSHTALSGTEAFF,TGCAGCCACACGGCCCTGTCTGGCACTGAAGCTTTCTTT
TRBJ2-7,-,many,TRBV4-1,CASSPRQLGLLGYEQYF,TGCGCCAGCAGTCCTAGACAATTAGGACTCTTGGGCTACGAGCAGTACTTC
TRBJ2-1,-,many,TRBV11-3,CASSVSPSNEQFF,TGTGCCAGCAGCGTAAGTCCTAGTAATGAGCAGTTCTTC
TRBJ1-5,TRBD1,many,TRBV2,CASSVEGAGQPQHF,TGTGCCAGCAGTGTCGAGGGGGCAGGTCAGCCCCAGCATTTT
TRBJ2-1,-,many,TRBV5-1,CASSLEGGRTYNEQFF,TGCGCCAGCAGCTTGGAGGGGGGGAGAACCTACAATGAGCAGTTCTTC
TRBJ1-5,-,many,TRBV19,CATQGGSNQPQHF,TGTGCCACTCAAGGAGGCAGCAATCAGCCCCAGCATTTT
TRBJ2-5,-,many,TRBV5-1,CASSRGAETQYF,TGCGCCAGTTCTCGGGGGGCAGAGACCCAGTACTTC
TRBJ1-5,-,-,TRBV12-2,CASRLTGNSNQPQHF,TGTGCAAGTCGCTTAACCGGGAATAGCAATCAGCCCCAGCATTTT
TRBJ2-3,-,many,TRBV20-1,CSASGGGPLTDTQYF,TGCAGTGCTAGTGGCGGGGGCCCCCTCACAGATACGCAGTATTTT
TRBJ2-7,TRBD2,few,TRBV27,CASSRIGTSSYEQYF,TGTGCCAGCTCACGAATCGGGACTAGCTCCTACGAGCAGTACTTC
TRBJ2-1,-,medium-sized,TRBV7-8,CASSPPTRDEQFF,TGTGCCAGCAGTCCCCCAACCCGGGATGAGCAGTTCTTC
TRBJ1-1,TRBD1,many,TRBV5-1,CASRRLGTGRTEAFF,TGCGCCAGCAGGCGCCTAGGGACAGGGCGGACTGAAGCTTTCTTT
TRBJ2-5,-,many,TRBV3-1,CASSQTGRKQETQYF,TGTGCCAGCAGCCAGACCGGGCGCAAACAAGAGACCCAGTACTTC
TRBJ2-4,-,many,TRBV5-1,CASSLETGTAKNIQYF,TGCGCCAGCAGCTTGGAGACAGGGACTGCCAAAAACATTCAGTACTTC
TRBJ2-1,-,many,TRBV24-1,CATRAGGDNEQFF,TGTGCCACCCGGGCAGGGGGGGACAATGAGCAGTTCTTC
TRBJ1-2,TRBD1,many,TRBV10-3,CATRSTGTGVEGYTF,TGTGCCACCCGATCTACCGGGACAGGGGTTGAAGGCTACACCTTC
TRBJ1-2,TRBD1,many,TRBV20-1,CSAGTGTRNYGYTF,TGCAGTGCGGGGACAGGTACTAGGAACTATGGCTACACCTTC
TRBJ2-7,TRBD1,many,TRBV20-1,CSARRTGRYEQYF,TGCAGTGCTAGAAGGACAGGGCGCTACGAGCAGTACTTC
TRBJ1-1,-,many,TRBV5-4,CASSYTENTEAFF,TGTGCCAGCAGCTACACAGAGAACACTGAAGCTTTCTTT
TRBJ1-2,-,many,TRBV7-2,CASSPASNYGYTF,TGTGCCAGCAGCCCCGCCAGTAACTATGGCTACACCTTC
TRBJ2-7,TRBD2,many,TRBV20-1,CSASPPGLAGSLEQYF,TGCAGTGCTAGCCCCCCAGGACTAGCGGGATCTCTCGAGCAGTACTTC
TRBJ2-7,-,many,TRBV28,CASSRTSSYEQYF,TGTGCCAGCAGTAGGACATCCTCCTACGAGCAGTACTTC
TRBJ2-5,-,-,TRBV9,CASSVGGRVTETQHF,TGTGCCAGCAGCGTAGGAGGCAGGGTGACAGAGACCCAGCACTTC
TRBJ2-1,-,many,TRBV5-1,CASSSGGGHAYNEQFF,TGCGCCAGCAGCTCTGGTGGGGGACACGCTTACAATGAGCAGTTCTTC